A selection of T cell receptor beta chains follows, all from one sample in a study of OX40 agonist ivuxolimab in advanced cancers. The data were produced by immunoSEQ multiplex PCR, yet TCRdb's version contains in-frame clones alone and is incomplete. The sample includes more than 80,000 clones, about 89% of them seen just once. The material was CD4+ or CD8+ T cells sorted from blood, obtained in a trial of the OX40 agonist ivuxolimab. All receptors come from an adult with an advanced solid tumor such as melanoma, head and neck, liver or kidney cancer. Both conserved end residues are part of each CDR3. The D gene is left open where the match is weak. Size is stated for part of the rows, as once, few or many counts, or as a class when the clone is expanded.

d_call: TRBD1
j_call: TRBJ2-5
clone_size: .
v_call: TRBV5-1
cdr3_aa: CASWGQELETQYF
cdr3_nt: TGCGCCAGCTGGGGACAGGAGCTAGAGACCCAGTACTTC

d_call: TRBD2
j_call: TRBJ2-7
clone_size: .
v_call: TRBV11-2
cdr3_aa: CASRPGLAGPYEQYF
cdr3_nt: TGTGCCAGCAGGCCGGGACTAGCGGGTCCCTACGAGCAGTACTTC

d_call: .
j_call: TRBJ2-3
clone_size: .
v_call: TRBV9
cdr3_aa: CASSIDSDTQYF
cdr3_nt: TGTGCCAGCAGCATCGACTCAGATACGCAGTATTTT

d_call: .
j_call: TRBJ2-7
clone_size: .
v_call: TRBV21-1
cdr3_aa: CASSKLEKPYSYEQYF
cdr3_nt: TGTGCCAGCAGCAAACTAGAAAAACCCTACTCCTACGAGCAGTACTTC

d_call: .
j_call: TRBJ1-2
clone_size: .
v_call: TRBV19
cdr3_aa: CASSISPPVGYGYTF
cdr3_nt: TGTGCCAGTAGTATTAGCCCCCCCGTTGGGTATGGCTACACCTTC

d_call: .
j_call: TRBJ2-7
clone_size: .
v_call: TRBV28
cdr3_aa: CASSLRSGDYEQYF
cdr3_nt: TGTGCCAGCAGTTTAAGGTCAGGGGATTACGAGCAGTACTTC

d_call: .
j_call: TRBJ2-5
clone_size: .
v_call: TRBV5-4
cdr3_aa: CASALRAQETQYF
cdr3_nt: TGTGCCAGCGCCTTGCGGGCCCAAGAGACCCAGTACTTC

d_call: .
j_call: TRBJ1-2
clone_size: .
v_call: TRBV5-4
cdr3_aa: CASSLAGGSYGYTF
cdr3_nt: TGTGCCAGCAGCTTGGCCGGGGGTTCCTATGGCTACACCTTC

d_call: .
j_call: TRBJ2-2
clone_size: .
v_call: TRBV11-2
cdr3_aa: CASSLRTTGYTGELFF
cdr3_nt: TGTGCCAGCAGCCTCCGGACGACGGGGTACACCGGGGAGCTGTTTTTT

d_call: .
j_call: TRBJ2-2
clone_size: .
v_call: TRBV5-6
cdr3_aa: CASQGRWTGELFF
cdr3_nt: TGTGCCAGCCAGGGTCGGTGGACCGGGGAGCTGTTTTTT

d_call: .
j_call: TRBJ2-1
clone_size: .
v_call: TRBV7-2
cdr3_aa: CASSRTLANEQFF
cdr3_nt: TGTGCCAGCAGCCGAACCCTAGCGAATGAGCAGTTCTTC

d_call: .
j_call: TRBJ2-1
clone_size: .
v_call: TRBV28
cdr3_aa: CASRTGTINEQFF
cdr3_nt: TGTGCCAGCAGGACCGGGACGATCAATGAGCAGTTCTTC

d_call: .
j_call: TRBJ1-3
clone_size: .
v_call: TRBV19
cdr3_aa: CASSMGLSGNTIYF
cdr3_nt: TGTGCCAGTAGTATGGGCCTCTCTGGAAACACCATATATTTT

d_call: .
j_call: TRBJ2-3
clone_size: .
v_call: TRBV7-8
cdr3_aa: CASSLGGISDTQYF
cdr3_nt: TGTGCCAGCAGCTTAGGGGGGATTTCAGATACGCAGTATTTT

d_call: .
j_call: TRBJ1-1
clone_size: few
v_call: TRBV11-3
cdr3_aa: CASSPNPAWGNTEAFF
cdr3_nt: TGTGCCAGCAGCCCTAATCCCGCCTGGGGGAACACTGAAGCTTTCTTT

d_call: .
j_call: TRBJ2-2
clone_size: .
v_call: TRBV7-7
cdr3_aa: CASSPDSVGGGELFF
cdr3_nt: TGTGCTAGCAGCCCGGACTCGGTCGGGGGCGGGGAGCTGTTTTTT

d_call: .
j_call: TRBJ2-1
clone_size: .
v_call: TRBV7-2
cdr3_aa: CASSLGGLITNEQFF
cdr3_nt: TGTGCCAGCAGTCTCGGGGGCCTAATAACAAATGAGCAGTTCTTC

d_call: .
j_call: TRBJ2-5
clone_size: .
v_call: TRBV29-1
cdr3_aa: CSVPAVGLRKETQYF
cdr3_nt: TGCAGCGTACCGGCTGTGGGACTCCGGAAAGAGACCCAGTACTTC

d_call: TRBD1
j_call: TRBJ2-7
clone_size: .
v_call: TRBV7-9
cdr3_aa: CASSAGQGIVYEQYF
cdr3_nt: TGTGCCAGCAGCGCCGGACAGGGAATAGTCTACGAGCAGTACTTC

d_call: TRBD2
j_call: TRBJ2-1
clone_size: .
v_call: TRBV29-1
cdr3_aa: CSVEDPLGTSSNEQFF
cdr3_nt: TGCAGCGTTGAAGATCCACTAGGGACTAGCTCCAATGAGCAGTTCTTC

d_call: TRBD2
j_call: TRBJ2-1
clone_size: once
v_call: TRBV2
cdr3_aa: CASSEDASGSYNEQFF
cdr3_nt: TGTGCCAGCAGTGAAGATGCTAGCGGGAGCTACAATGAGCAGTTCTTC

d_call: .
j_call: TRBJ2-7
clone_size: .
v_call: TRBV6-1
cdr3_aa: CASSATGNEQYF
cdr3_nt: TGTGCCAGCAGCGCAACAGGGAACGAGCAGTACTTC

d_call: .
j_call: TRBJ2-1
clone_size: .
v_call: TRBV7-3
cdr3_aa: CASSFSTVAYNEQFF
cdr3_nt: TGTGCCAGCAGCTTTAGTACTGTGGCCTACAATGAGCAGTTCTTC

d_call: .
j_call: TRBJ2-7
clone_size: .
v_call: TRBV30
cdr3_aa: CAWSAFPYEQYF
cdr3_nt: TGTGCCTGGAGCGCTTTCCCCTACGAGCAGTACTTC

d_call: TRBD2
j_call: TRBJ2-1
clone_size: .
v_call: TRBV11-3
cdr3_aa: CASSPRLTSGGTNEQFF
cdr3_nt: TGTGCCAGCAGCCCACGATTAACTAGCGGAGGTACTAATGAGCAGTTCTTC

d_call: TRBD1
j_call: TRBJ2-7
clone_size: .
v_call: TRBV27
cdr3_aa: CASSFYSGTGGVGEQYF
cdr3_nt: TGTGCCAGCAGTTTTTATTCCGGGACAGGGGGCGTGGGTGAGCAGTACTTC

d_call: TRBD1
j_call: TRBJ2-7
clone_size: .
v_call: TRBV7-2
cdr3_aa: CASSEGTGAFYEQYF
cdr3_nt: TGTGCCAGCAGCGAAGGGACAGGGGCGTTTTACGAGCAGTACTTC

d_call: .
j_call: TRBJ1-3
clone_size: .
v_call: TRBV28
cdr3_aa: CASSSRQLPFSISGNTIYF
cdr3_nt: TGTGCCAGCTCCTCTAGACAGCTCCCATTCAGCATCTCTGGAAACACCATATATTTT